A selection of T cell receptor beta chains follows, all from one sample in a study of blood T cell repertoires in COVID-19. The repertoire was sequenced with immunoSEQ multiplex PCR; TCRdb's copy has only in-frame clones and lacks some. The sample includes 250,000 to 300,000 clones, about 87% of them seen just once. The sequenced material came from peripheral blood. These receptors were obtained from a woman aged 50 to 60 with COVID-19, enrolled during active disease. Each CDR3 is given with its conserved first and last residue. Each record gives: CDR3 length, V gene, clone size, D gene, J gene, CDR3 DNA, CDR3 protein. D genes are given only for firm matches. Size is stated for part of the rows, as once, few or many counts, or as a class when the clone is expanded.

16,TRBV11-3,.,TRBD2,TRBJ2-1,TGTGCCAGCAGCCCGTCCGGAACGGGAGGTTTAGATGAGCAGTTCTTC,CASSPSGTGGLDEQFF
15,TRBV5-1,.,TRBD1,TRBJ1-4,TGCGCCAGCAGCGTTACAGGGGCAACTAATGAAAAACTGTTTTTT,CASSVTGATNEKLFF
17,TRBV6-1,few,.,TRBJ1-5,TGTGCCAGCAGTGAAGCGGTGAAACAGGTTGGCAATCAGCCCCAGCATTTT,CASSEAVKQVGNQPQHF
16,TRBV28,.,TRBD1,TRBJ2-4,TGTGCCAGCATGGTGAGGGTTAGGGACAGCAAAAACATTCAGTACTTC,CASMVRVRDSKNIQYF
13,TRBV5-1,.,.,TRBJ1-2,TGCGCCAGCAGCTTGTTAGGAGAATATGGCTACACCTTC,CASSLLGEYGYTF
14,TRBV15,.,TRBD2,TRBJ2-7,TGTGCCACCAGCGCAGGGAGGGGTTCCTACGAGCAGTACTTC,CATSAGRGSYEQYF
14,TRBV30,.,.,TRBJ1-3,TGTGCCTGGGACGAGGGGGGGGGAGGAAACACCATATATTTT,CAWDEGGGGNTIYF
16,TRBV5-4,once,TRBD1,TRBJ2-5,TGTGCCAGCAGCCTGGACGGGACAGGGGGTAAGGAGACCCAGTACTTC,CASSLDGTGGKETQYF
14,TRBV5-4,.,.,TRBJ2-5,TGTGCCAGTTATCGAGGCGGCAGGGTTGAGACCCAGTACTTC,CASYRGGRVETQYF
14,TRBV6-5,.,.,TRBJ1-1,TGTGCCAGCAGTTACTCGAGAGTGAACACTGAAGCTTTCTTT,CASSYSRVNTEAFF
12,TRBV10-3,.,.,TRBJ2-5,TGTGCCATCAGTGACAGCGGAGAGACCCAGTACTTC,CAISDSGETQYF
14,TRBV5-1,.,TRBD2,TRBJ2-7,TGCGCCAGTATGAGACTAGCGGGGGTTTACGAGCAGTACTTC,CASMRLAGVYEQYF
15,TRBV19,.,.,TRBJ1-3,TGTGCCAGTAGTATCCCGGGATTAGGTGGAAACACCATATATTTT,CASSIPGLGGNTIYF
17,TRBV18,.,.,TRBJ2-7,TGTGCCAGCTCACTGGCGCCCACTATACAGGGCCTCAACGAGCAGTACTTC,CASSLAPTIQGLNEQYF
14,TRBV5-1,few,.,TRBJ1-3,TGCGCCAGCAGCTTGGGGAGCTCTGGAAACACCATATATTTT,CASSLGSSGNTIYF
15,TRBV4-3,.,.,TRBJ2-7,TGCGCCAGCAGCCAAGGGCAAGGGGATCCCTACGAGCAGTACTTC,CASSQGQGDPYEQYF
15,TRBV11-2,.,.,TRBJ2-5,TGTGCCAGCAGCTTAGTTGGCCAGGGGACAGAGACCCAGTACTTC,CASSLVGQGTETQYF
16,TRBV30,.,TRBD2,TRBJ2-7,TGTGCCTGGAGTCCCCTGAAACTAGCGCGGACCTACGAGCAGTACTTC,CAWSPLKLARTYEQYF
13,TRBV19,.,.,TRBJ1-2,TGTGCCAGTAGTATACAGGGTAAATATGGCTACACCTTC,CASSIQGKYGYTF
16,TRBV19,.,.,TRBJ1-1,TGTGCCAGTAGTATAGATCACACAGGGTTGAACACTGAAGCTTTCTTT,CASSIDHTGLNTEAFF
15,TRBV30,.,TRBD2,TRBJ2-7,TGTGCCTGGAGTCGACTAGCGGGTCTTTCGAGCGAGCAGTACTTC,CAWSRLAGLSSEQYF
16,TRBV5-5,.,TRBD1,TRBJ1-2,TGTGCCAGCAGCTTGTCGGGACAGGGCGGAAACTATGGCTACACCTTC,CASSLSGQGGNYGYTF
13,TRBV3-1/TRBV3-2,.,TRBD2,TRBJ2-7,TGTGCCAGCAGCCAAGGGACTAGCAACCTTAAGTACTTC,CASSQGTSNLKYF
16,TRBV7-2,.,.,TRBJ2-1,TGTGCCAGCAGCTTAGCCTTAACTAGCCCGTACAATGAGCAGTTCTTC,CASSLALTSPYNEQFF
14,TRBV27,few,.,TRBJ1-6,TGTGCCAGCAGTTTATCGGAGGGGAATTCACCCCTCCACTTT,CASSLSEGNSPLHF
16,TRBV7-8,.,.,TRBJ1-4,TGTGCCAGCAGCTTGTCAGGATCTGCAACTAATGAAAAACTGTTTTTT,CASSLSGSATNEKLFF